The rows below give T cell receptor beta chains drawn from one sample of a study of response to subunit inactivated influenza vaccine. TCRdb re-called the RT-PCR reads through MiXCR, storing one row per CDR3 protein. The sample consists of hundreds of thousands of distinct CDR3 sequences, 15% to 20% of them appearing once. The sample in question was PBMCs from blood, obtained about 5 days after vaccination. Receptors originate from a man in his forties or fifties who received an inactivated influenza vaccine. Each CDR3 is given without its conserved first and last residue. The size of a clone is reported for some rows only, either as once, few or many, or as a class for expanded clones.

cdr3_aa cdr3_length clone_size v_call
SVVQTMNTEAF 11 few TRBV29-1
ASSPRLAGTDTQY 13 many TRBV12-3/TRBV12-4
ASSQVVPTGFSNQPQH 16 . TRBV4-1
ASSSPGRNYGYT 12 many TRBV6-5
ATSRARTGGRETQY 14 . TRBV15
SVETVWETQY 10 few TRBV29-1
ASSLAEGNTGELF 13 many TRBV7-2
ASHSSYNEQF 10 . TRBV7-9
ASRGTGKAYEQY 12 . TRBV28
ASGGTNQETQY 11 few TRBV5-1
ASSEFGVLTF 10 few TRBV25-1
ATSAETEEGYEQY 13 . TRBV15
ASRIDRNYGYT 11 few TRBV6-1
SAFPTRANEQF 11 . TRBV20-1
ASSSDSLSSYNSPLH 15 few TRBV5-1
ASRHDTQY 8 many TRBV6-6
AIQAGREETQY 11 few TRBV10-3
ASSQAMGQSSYNEQF 15 few TRBV4-1
SAGTTRQDRHRSYEQY 16 . TRBV20-1
ASSLGDRAQTEAF 13 few TRBV5-1
ASSTGLSGNTIY 12 few TRBV3-1
ASSSRPTSQY 10 few TRBV28
ASSRSGGQALAKNIQY 16 . TRBV4-2
ASSQSLGLAGGELF 14 . TRBV4-3
ASEVGGYEQY 10 few TRBV28
SASRSGNADTQY 12 many TRBV20-1
ASTNPEDFVTEAF 13 few TRBV12-3/TRBV12-4
AISDPAGGGNTIY 13 many TRBV10-3
SAQSDRGTQY 10 . TRBV20-1
ASTQGSETQY 10 . TRBV5-1
ASSFRQGGTEAF 12 . TRBV11-2
ASGPLRSAGGDNEQF 15 few TRBV5-1
ASSLVGAPEETQY 13 few TRBV7-9
ASSQGGSTEAF 11 . TRBV5-1
ASSPKIFTDTQY 12 few TRBV4-3
ATSRGWGGQTQY 12 few TRBV15
ASSPGRVRTNEKLF 14 . TRBV27
ASSFRTGGTNTGELF 15 . TRBV7-2
ASSPGQLGGQPQH 13 . TRBV18
SSGSREAIANEQF 13 . TRBV20-1